This note documents a single T cell receptor (beta chain) sequence. The source of the sample is a study of blood T cell repertoires in COVID-19. For the study at large: COVID-19 samples collected from the United States, Italy and Spain covered acute and convalescent phases. Nucleic acid was either cDNA or gDNA, and it came from T cells, B-cell-depleted T cells, or PBMCs.

Original handling: Estimated nucleated cell counts came from reference gene primer amplification. Assay: immunoSEQ multiplex PCR; the TCRdb copy retains only in-frame clones and omits some. For V, J and clone size, that table is used; D and trimming come from the DNA. The sample lists 230,000 or so clones, about 86% occurring once. The CDR3 has 12 residues. J lost 7 bases, V lost 6 bases, and 1 base had no gene match. Germline V lookup: CDR1 MNHEY, CDR2 SVGAGI. The chain recombines TRBV6-5 with TRBJ1-4, with 8 bases identical to TRBD1. The sequence was obtained from a man in his fifties with active or convalescent COVID-19. Source material: peripheral blood. The CDR3 sequence: CASRDRAEKLFF. Here the CDR3 DNA reads TGTGCCAGCAGGGACAGGGCTGAAAAACTGTTTTTT.